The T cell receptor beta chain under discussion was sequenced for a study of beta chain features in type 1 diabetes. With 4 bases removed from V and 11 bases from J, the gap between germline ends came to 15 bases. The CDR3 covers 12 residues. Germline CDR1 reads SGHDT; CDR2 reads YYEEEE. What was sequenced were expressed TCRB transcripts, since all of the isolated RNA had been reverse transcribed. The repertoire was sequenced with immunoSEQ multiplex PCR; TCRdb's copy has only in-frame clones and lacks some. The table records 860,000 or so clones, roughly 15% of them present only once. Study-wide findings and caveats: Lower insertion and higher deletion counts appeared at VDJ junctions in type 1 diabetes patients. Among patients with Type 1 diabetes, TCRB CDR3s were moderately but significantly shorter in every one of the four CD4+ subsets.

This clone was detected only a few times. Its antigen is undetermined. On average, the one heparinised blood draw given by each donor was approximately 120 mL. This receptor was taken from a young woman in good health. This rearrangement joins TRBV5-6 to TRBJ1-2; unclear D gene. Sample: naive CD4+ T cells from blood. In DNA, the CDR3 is TGTGCCAGCAGCATGATACGAGGTGGTTACACCTTC. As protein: CASSMIRGGYTF.